This T cell receptor (beta chain) was recovered during a study of neurological immune-mediated disorders. Ten or more counts support this clonotype. The V end was cut by 5 bases, the J end by 1 base, with 14 bases between. Germline assignment: CDR1 SGHRS and CDR2 YFSETQ. The CDR3 is 15 residues long. One entry per CDR3 protein, called by TCRdb with MiXCR from the 5' RACE reads. The sample has around 30,000 distinct CDR3 sequences, around 1.5% seen once. This TCR was recovered from a woman aged 25 to 45 with multiple sclerosis. The sequenced sample consisted of PBMCs. The chain is built from TRBV5-1 and TRBJ2-3; weak D call: TRBD2 (5 bases). Here the CDR3 reads CASRERGHRTDTQYF. CDR3 nucleotides: TGCGCCAGCAGAGAACGGGGTCACCGCACAGATACGCAGTATTTT.